A single sample gave rise to the 28 T cell receptor beta chains below, sequenced in a study of shared clonotypes between healthy human individuals. Clones were read by immunoSEQ multiplex PCR, and TCRdb kept only the in-frame ones, dropping some. Among some 2,400,000 clones, approximately 94% were seen once, and the ten largest hold roughly 0.13%. Sample: naive CD4+ T cells sorted from blood. The subset: CD45RA+ positively selected. The origin of the receptors is a man younger than 30 in good health.

V and J are TRBV6-1 and TRBJ2-5; 7 nucleotides line up with TRBD2. Germline CDR1 is MNHNS and CDR2 is SASEGT. After removal of 4 bases from V and 4 bases from J, the junction contained 18 bases not matched to a gene. The CDR3 covers 18 residues. The CDR3 protein is CASSGGPSGDGHRETQYF. CDR3 coding DNA: TGTGCCAGCAGTGGAGGGCCTAGCGGTGACGGTCACAGAGAGACCCAGTACTTC.

This clone was observed a few times. The V call is TRBV6-4, the J call TRBJ1-6; 9 bases match TRBD1. The germline V gene encodes CDR1 MRHNA and CDR2 SNTAGT. The CDR3 totals 13 residues. V dropped 6 bases and J dropped 11; count of bases not matched to a gene: 5. The DNA for the CDR3 is TGTGCCAGCAGCCGGGACAGGGAGACACCCCTCCACTTT. This gives the protein CASSRDRETPLHF.

This chain links TRBV27 with TRBJ2-5; 8 bases fit TRBD1. V dropped 7 bases and J dropped 5; count of bases not matched to a gene: 9. CDR3 size: 14 residues. Germline CDR1 reads MNHEY; CDR2 reads SMNVEV (reference sequence). The CDR3 is CASKTDRVGETQYF. The CDR3 bases are TGTGCCAGCAAGACGGACAGGGTGGGTGAGACCCAGTACTTC.

The chain combines TRBV7-9 with TRBJ2-3; no definite D call. V lost 4 bases, J lost 0 bases, and 11 bases lay in between. The germline V gene has CDR1 SEHNR and CDR2 FQNEAQ (reference sequence). This CDR3 is 15 amino acids long. The CDR3 DNA is TGTGCCAGCAGCTCCCCGGGCTCTAGCACAGATACGCAGTATTTT. Translation: CASSSPGSSTDTQYF.

The chain is built from TRBV6-5 and TRBJ1-4; D might be TRBD1 (6 bases). Germline CDR1 and CDR2: MNHEY and SVGAGI. The V and J ends lost 5 bases and 4 bases respectively, with 14 bases between them. The CDR3 contains 15 residues. CDR3 DNA: TGTGCCAGCAGTAGGGGAGGGGGTATTAATGAAAAACTGTTTTTT. It yields the protein CASSRGGGINEKLFF.

As concerns this clone: The same CDR3 can be traced to other DNA sequences in this sample. The chain has TRBV28 and TRBJ2-6; no reliable D call. V lost 6 bases and J 1 base, leaving 4 bases between the germline ends. Germline assignment: CDR1 MDHEN and CDR2 SYDVKM. This CDR3 has 13 residues. The CDR3 DNA is TGTGCCAGCAGGCCGTCTGGGGCCAACGTCCTGACTTTC. Translated: CASRPSGANVLTF.

The rearrangement links TRBV29-1 to TRBJ2-2; D not resolved. There are 14 residues in the CDR3. Trimming cost V 1 base and J 0 bases, with 6 bases left between them. Germline assignment: CDR1 SQVTM and CDR2 ANQGSEA. In DNA form, the CDR3 reads TGCAGCGTTGAAGGTATCGCGAACACCGGGGAGCTGTTTTTT. This encodes CSVEGIANTGELFF.

V and J are TRBV29-1 and TRBJ2-5; D perhaps matches TRBD2 (5 bases). The ends were cut back, 0 bases at V and 9 bases at J, with 17 bases in the middle. Germline V gene data show CDR1 as SQVTM and CDR2 as ANQGSEA. CDR3 length: 14 residues. In DNA form, the CDR3 reads TGCAGCGTTGAAGATCGGACGGGAAGGGTCGCCCAGTACTTC. It codes for CSVEDRTGRVAQYF.

The chain uses TRBV4-1 and TRBJ2-7, with 7 nucleotides matching TRBD1. V dropped 3 bases and J dropped 3; count of bases not matched to a gene: 14. This CDR3 region has 17 residues. Germline values: CDR1 MGHRA, CDR2 YSYEKL. CDR3 in amino acids: CASSQIALGQLNYEQYF. CDR3 sequence (DNA): TGCGCCAGCAGCCAGATTGCGTTGGGACAGTTGAACTACGAGCAGTACTTC.

The chain is built from TRBV10-3 and TRBJ2-5, with D unresolved. Germline V lookup: CDR1 ENHRY, CDR2 SYGVKD. This CDR3 has 14 amino acids. Trimming removed 6 bases at V and 0 bases at J, with 11 bases between. The chain's CDR3 is CAISTSLHQETQYF. The CDR3, as DNA: TGTGCCATCAGCACCTCACTCCACCAAGAGACCCAGTACTTC.

This clone was counted a single time. The chain has TRBV28 and TRBJ1-2, with D unclear. The CDR3 consists of 14 residues. Trimming took off 6 bases at V and 2 bases at J, with 13 bases between the two ends. Germline CDR1 reads MDHEN; CDR2 reads SYDVKM. Here the CDR3 DNA reads TGTGCCAGCAGGGGTTCCGGTGTAAACTATGGCTACACCTTC. Its protein product is CASRGSGVNYGYTF.

The chain carries TRBV6-5 and TRBJ1-6, with TRBD1 as a possible D gene (5 bases). CDR3 length: 16 amino acids. Per the germline V gene, CDR1 is MNHEY and CDR2 is SVGAGI. The V gene lost 3 bases and the J gene lost 7 bases, with 16 bases spanning the gap. CDR3: CASSYSGSGTNSPLHF. CDR3 coding DNA: TGTGCCAGCAGTTATTCCGGTTCAGGGACGAATTCACCCCTCCACTTT.

The genes are TRBV5-1 and TRBJ2-4, with TRBD1 matching 7 bases. This CDR3 has 16 residues. CDR1 SGHRS and CDR2 YFSETQ come from the germline V gene. V was clipped by 5 bases and J by 4 bases; unmatched bases: 12. The CDR3 here is CASSSITGAHKNIQYF. CDR3 in DNA: TGCGCCAGCAGTTCTATTACAGGGGCCCATAAAAACATTCAGTACTTC.

This clone appeared a single time. The V gene is TRBV6-1, the J gene TRBJ1-4, with D unclear. This CDR3 has 13 amino acids. CDR1 is MNHNS, CDR2 SASEGT, per germline. Trimming stripped 3 bases from V and 13 bases from J, with 15 bases between. The chain's CDR3 is CASSDSQLIRLFF. The CDR3 coding sequence is TGTGCCAGCAGTGATAGTCAGCTTATTCGACTGTTTTTT.

The V call is TRBV15, the J call TRBJ2-2; D may be TRBD1 (5 bases). The CDR3 covers 14 residues. Trimming stripped 5 bases from V and 4 bases from J, with 11 bases between. CDR1 and CDR2 from the germline V gene are LNHNV and YYDKDF (reference sequence). The CDR3 protein is CATSSDRSTGELFF. CDR3 in DNA: TGTGCCACCAGCTCCGACAGATCCACCGGGGAGCTGTTTTTT.

The V and J genes are TRBV6-5 and TRBJ1-3; D is ambiguous. The CDR3 loop spans 15 amino acids. Trimming pared 6 bases from V and 1 base from J, leaving 13 bases between. The germline gives CDR1 MNHEY, CDR2 SVGAGI. CDR3 protein: CASSPWSGSGNTIYF. CDR3 DNA sequence: TGTGCCAGCAGCCCCTGGAGCGGGTCTGGAAACACCATATATTTT.

The chain is built from TRBV6-1 and TRBJ1-2, with D possibly TRBD1 on 5 matching bases. The ends were cut back, 7 bases at V and 4 bases at J, with 16 bases in the middle. The CDR3 contains 14 residues. Germline loops: CDR1 MNHNS, CDR2 SASEGT. Written as DNA, the CDR3 is TGTGCCAGCACTCTCAACCATGGGACCTATGGCTACACCTTC. This encodes CASTLNHGTYGYTF.

This chain joins TRBV30 and TRBJ2-2, with TRBD1 matching over 8 bases. This CDR3 is 14 amino acids long. CDR1 is GTSNPN and CDR2 is SVGIG in the germline V gene (reference sequence). Trimming cost V 0 bases and J 7 bases; bases outside gene matches: 4. CDR3: CAWSVNRGIGELFF. CDR3 bases: TGTGCCTGGAGTGTTAACAGGGGGATCGGGGAGCTGTTTTTT.

The CDR3 DNA is TGTGCCACCACTGGGACAGGGAGCAATCAGCCCCAGCATTTT. It specifies CATTGTGSNQPQHF. The V and J genes are TRBV10-3 and TRBJ1-5; 9 bases are a match to TRBD1. The V gene's germline CDR1 is ENHRY and CDR2 SYGVKD. The trim removed 10 bases at V and 1 base at J, leaving 5 bases unmatched. This CDR3 is 14 amino acids long.

The J gene is TRBJ2-1, the V gene TRBV9; tentative D call: TRBD2 (6 bases). The V gene's germline CDR1 is SGDLS and CDR2 YYNGEE. V was pared by 2 bases and J by 5 bases, with 11 bases between. This CDR3 contains 14 residues. The CDR3 sequence: CASSVWLANNEQFF. CDR3 nucleotide sequence: TGTGCCAGCAGCGTTTGGCTAGCGAACAATGAGCAGTTCTTC.

The genes are TRBV6-5 and TRBJ2-3; 8 bases match TRBD1. Germline V CDR1 and CDR2: MNHEY, SVGAGI. After removal of 6 bases from V and 3 bases from J, the junction contained 5 bases not matched to a gene. CDR3 length: 14 residues. The CDR3 bases are TGTGCCAGCAGAATACAGGGGGGAACAGATACGCAGTATTTT. Translating gives CASRIQGGTDTQYF.

This clone has just one count. V and J are TRBV2 and TRBJ1-3; D unresolved. The CDR3 extends over 15 amino acids. Germline V gives CDR1 SNHLY, CDR2 FYNNEI. V was cut by 3 bases and J by 0 bases, with 9 bases left in between. The chain's CDR3 is CASSERASSGNTIYF. The CDR3, as DNA: TGTGCCAGCAGTGAGAGGGCAAGCTCTGGAAACACCATATATTTT. The full variable domain, in which reference TRBV2 and TRBJ1-3 provide the parts outside the CDR3, is EPEVTQTPSHQVTQMGQEVILRCVPISNHLYFYWYRQILGQKVEFLVSFYNNEISEKSEIFDDQFSVERPDGSNFTLKIRSTKLEDSAMYFCASSERASSGNTIYFGEGSWLTVV.

The rearrangement uses TRBV6-1 and TRBJ2-3; 9 bases match TRBD1. Germline V CDR1 and CDR2: MNHNS, SASEGT. The trim removed 6 bases at V and 4 bases at J, leaving 8 bases unmatched. The CDR3 contains 15 residues. The CDR3 is CASRTGQGGSDTQYF. As DNA, the CDR3 is TGTGCCAGCAGGACGGGACAGGGAGGTTCAGATACGCAGTATTTT.

V usage is TRBV19 and J usage is TRBJ2-2; 7 positions agree with TRBD2. The germline gives CDR1 LNHDA, CDR2 SQIVND (reference sequence). The CDR3 sequence is 16 residues long. After removal of 3 bases from V and 5 bases from J, the junction contained 9 bases not matched to a gene. DNA of the CDR3: TGTGCCAGTAGTATTGTCGCGGGAGTGGTAACCGGGGAGCTGTTTTTT. Residues: CASSIVAGVVTGELFF. Together with reference TRBV19 and TRBJ2-2, the CDR3 gives the full variable domain: DGGITQSPKYLFRKEGQNVTLSCEQNLNHDAMYWYRQDPGQGLRLIYYSQIVNDFQKGDIAEGYSVSREKKESFPLTVTSAQKNPTAFYLCASSIVAGVVTGELFFGEGSRLTVL.

The chain couples TRBV7-9 to TRBJ1-6, with TRBD1 as a possible D gene (5 bases). Trimming removed 8 bases at V and 9 bases at J, with 17 bases between. Germline values: CDR1 SEHNR, CDR2 FQNEAQ (reference sequence). The CDR3 totals 14 residues. CDR3 bases: TGTGCCAGCGGAAAGGGGTTCCAGGGTTCACCCCTCCACTTT. It yields the protein CASGKGFQGSPLHF. The complete variable domain, with remaining parts taken from reference TRBV7-9 and TRBJ1-6, reads DTGVSQNPRHKITKRGQNVTFRCDPISEHNRLYWYRQTLGQGPEFLTYFQNEAQLEKSRLLSDRFSAERPKGSFSTLEIQRTEQGDSAMYLCASGKGFQGSPLHFGNGTRLTVT.

The genes are TRBV6-5 and TRBJ1-1; no reliable D call. Germline V gene lookup returns CDR1 MNHEY and CDR2 SVGAGI. There are 14 residues in the CDR3. Deletions cut 0 bases from V and 1 base from J, with 6 bases between. CDR3 sequence reads: CASSYSTPNTEAFF. The CDR3 DNA reads as TGTGCCAGCAGTTACTCGACCCCGAACACTGAAGCTTTCTTT.

J is TRBJ2-2 and V is TRBV5-6; 9 bases line up with TRBD1. Germline CDR1 and CDR2: SGHDT and YYEEEE. Trimming took 2 bases from V and 3 from J; bases not matched to a gene: 2. The CDR3 is made up of 15 amino acids. CDR3 residues: CASSFRDRDTGELFF. The CDR3 DNA is TGTGCCAGCAGCTTTCGGGACAGGGACACCGGGGAGCTGTTTTTT.

This rearrangement joins TRBV7-8 to TRBJ2-2, with 9 bases fitting TRBD2. Germline V CDR1 and CDR2: SGHVS, FQNEAQ. The J segment lost 5 bases and the V segment lost 1 base, leaving 5 bases of the junction unmatched. The CDR3 runs to 16 residues. Here the CDR3 DNA reads TGTGCCAGCAGCTTAGTGGGCCTAGCGGGAACCGGGGAGCTGTTTTTT. Protein product: CASSLVGLAGTGELFF.